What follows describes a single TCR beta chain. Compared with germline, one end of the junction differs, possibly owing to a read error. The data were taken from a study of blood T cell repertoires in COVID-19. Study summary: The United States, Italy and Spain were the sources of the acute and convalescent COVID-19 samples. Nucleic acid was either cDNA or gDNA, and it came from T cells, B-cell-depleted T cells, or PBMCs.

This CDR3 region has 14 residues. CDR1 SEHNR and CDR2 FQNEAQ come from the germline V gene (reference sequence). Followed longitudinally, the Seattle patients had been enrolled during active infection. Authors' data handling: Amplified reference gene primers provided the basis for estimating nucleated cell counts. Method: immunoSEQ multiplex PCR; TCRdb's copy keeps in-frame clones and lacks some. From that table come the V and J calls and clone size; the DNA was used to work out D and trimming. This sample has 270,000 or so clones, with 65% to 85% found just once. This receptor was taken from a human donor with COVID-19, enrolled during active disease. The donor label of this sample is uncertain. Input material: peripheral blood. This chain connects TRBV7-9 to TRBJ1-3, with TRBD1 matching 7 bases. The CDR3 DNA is TGTGCCAGCAGCCTACAGGGGATAGAGGCGCTTGGGAATTTT. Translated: CASSLQGIEALGNF. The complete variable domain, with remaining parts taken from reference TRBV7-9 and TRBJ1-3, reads DTGVSQNPRHKITKRGQNVTFRCDPISEHNRLYWYRQTLGQGPEFLTYFQNEAQLEKSRLLSDRFSAERPKGSFSTLEIQRTEQGDSAMYLCASSLQGIEALGNFGEGSWLTVV.